What follows are 3 T cell receptor beta chains derived from one specimen sequenced in a study of blood T cell repertoires in COVID-19. Sequencing used immunoSEQ multiplex PCR; TCRdb keeps in-frame clones, though not all of them. The data hold about 80,000 clones, with around 69% observed a single time. The specimen sequenced was peripheral blood. Receptor source: a man in his 70s with active or convalescent COVID-19.

The CDR3 here is CASTGLISYEQYF. The CDR3 DNA follows: TGTGCCAGCACAGGACTCATCTCCTACGAGCAGTACTTC. The chain couples TRBV6-5 to TRBJ2-7; D possibly corresponds to TRBD2 (5 bases). Per germline, CDR1 MNHEY and CDR2 SVGAGI. The ends were cut back, 7 bases at V and 0 bases at J, with 10 bases in the middle. This CDR3 is built from 13 residues.

V and J are TRBV12-3 or TRBV12-4 and TRBJ1-4; 10 bases line up with TRBD1. The V gene end was trimmed by 6 bases and the J gene end by 8 bases; junction bases not matched to a gene: 3. The CDR3 covers 13 residues. The DNA of the CDR3 is TGTGCCAGCAGCGGACAGGGGGACGAAAAACTGTTTTTT. This translates into CASSGQGDEKLFF.

The chain uses TRBV10-3 and TRBJ2-2, with 8 bases matching TRBD2. Germline V gives CDR1 ENHRY, CDR2 SYGVKD. The CDR3 consists of 16 residues. The junction had 9 bases not matched to a gene; V was cut back by 1 base and J by 8 bases. As DNA, the CDR3 is TGTGCCATCAGTGAGTTCGGAGCGGGGGCCCGGGGGGAGCTGTTTTTT. This sequence encodes CAISEFGAGARGELFF.